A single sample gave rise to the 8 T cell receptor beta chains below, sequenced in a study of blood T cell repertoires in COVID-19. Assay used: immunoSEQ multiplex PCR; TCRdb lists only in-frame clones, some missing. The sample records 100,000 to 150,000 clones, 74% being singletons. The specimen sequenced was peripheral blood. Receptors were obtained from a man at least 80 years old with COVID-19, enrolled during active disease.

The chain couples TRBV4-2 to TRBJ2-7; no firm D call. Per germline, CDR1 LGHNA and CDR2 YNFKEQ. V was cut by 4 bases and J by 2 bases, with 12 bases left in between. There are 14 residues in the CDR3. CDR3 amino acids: CASSPLGVTYEQYF. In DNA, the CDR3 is TGTGCCAGCAGCCCGCTCGGAGTCACCTACGAGCAGTACTTC.

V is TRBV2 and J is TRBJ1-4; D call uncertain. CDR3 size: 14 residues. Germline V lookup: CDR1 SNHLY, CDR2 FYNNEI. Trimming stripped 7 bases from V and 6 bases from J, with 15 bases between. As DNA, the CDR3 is TGTGCCAGCACGGAGGACGTCCGGGATGAAAAACTGTTTTTT. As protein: CASTEDVRDEKLFF.

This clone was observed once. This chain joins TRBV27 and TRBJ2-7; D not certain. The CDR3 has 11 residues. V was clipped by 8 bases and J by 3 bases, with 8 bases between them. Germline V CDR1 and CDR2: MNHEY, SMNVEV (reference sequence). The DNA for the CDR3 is TGTGCCAGCCGTCGAGGCTACGAGCAGTACTTC. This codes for CASRRGYEQYF.

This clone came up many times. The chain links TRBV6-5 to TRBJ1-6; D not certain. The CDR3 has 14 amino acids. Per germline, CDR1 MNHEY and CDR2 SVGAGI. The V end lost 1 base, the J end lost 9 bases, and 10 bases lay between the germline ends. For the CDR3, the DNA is TGTGCCAGCAGTTACTTAACCTTCGGTTCACCCCTCCACTTT. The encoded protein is CASSYLTFGSPLHF.

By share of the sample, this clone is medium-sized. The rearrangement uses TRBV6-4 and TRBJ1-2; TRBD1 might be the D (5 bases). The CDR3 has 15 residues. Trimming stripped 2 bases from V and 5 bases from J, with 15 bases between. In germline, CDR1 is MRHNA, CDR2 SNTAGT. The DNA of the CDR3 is TGTGCCAGCAGTGACACTCCCGACGGGGGATATGGCTACACCTTC. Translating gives CASSDTPDGGYGYTF.

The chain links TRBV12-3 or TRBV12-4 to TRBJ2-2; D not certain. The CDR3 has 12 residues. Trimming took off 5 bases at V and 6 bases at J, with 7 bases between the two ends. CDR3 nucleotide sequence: TGTGCCAGCAGTACAGATGCCGGGGAGCTGTTTTTT. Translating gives CASSTDAGELFF.

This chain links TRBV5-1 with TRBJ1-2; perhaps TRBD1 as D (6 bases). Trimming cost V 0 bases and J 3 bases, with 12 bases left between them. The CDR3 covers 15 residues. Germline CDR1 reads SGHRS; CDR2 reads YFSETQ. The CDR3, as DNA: TGCGCCAGCAGCTTGGAGGGGGACGGATACTATGGCTACACCTTC. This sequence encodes CASSLEGDGYYGYTF.

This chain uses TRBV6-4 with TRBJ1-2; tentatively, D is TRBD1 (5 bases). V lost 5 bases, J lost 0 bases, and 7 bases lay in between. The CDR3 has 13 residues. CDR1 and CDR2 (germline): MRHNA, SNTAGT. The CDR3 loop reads CASSPGSNYGYTF. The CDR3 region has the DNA TGTGCCAGCAGTCCAGGGTCTAACTATGGCTACACCTTC.